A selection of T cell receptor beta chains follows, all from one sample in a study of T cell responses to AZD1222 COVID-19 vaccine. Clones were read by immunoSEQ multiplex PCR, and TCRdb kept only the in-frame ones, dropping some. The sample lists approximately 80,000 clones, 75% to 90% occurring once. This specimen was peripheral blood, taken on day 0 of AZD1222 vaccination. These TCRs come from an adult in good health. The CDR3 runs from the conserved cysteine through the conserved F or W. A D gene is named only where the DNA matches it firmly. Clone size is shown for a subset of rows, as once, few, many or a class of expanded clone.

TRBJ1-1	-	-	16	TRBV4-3	CASSQDRNPGNTEAFF	TGCGCCAGCAGCCAAGATCGAAACCCAGGGAACACTGAAGCTTTCTTT
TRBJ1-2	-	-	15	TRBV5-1	CASSFTYPGEPGYTF	TGCGCCAGCAGCTTTACCTACCCAGGGGAACCTGGCTACACCTTC
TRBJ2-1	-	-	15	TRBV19	CASSLARGLYNEQFF	TGTGCCAGTAGCCTTGCACGGGGCCTATACAATGAGCAGTTCTTC
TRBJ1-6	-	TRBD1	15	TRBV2	CASSERQGKNSPLHF	TGTGCCAGCAGTGAGCGACAGGGGAAAAATTCACCCCTCCACTTT
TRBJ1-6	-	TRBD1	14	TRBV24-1	CATWTGRARSPLHF	TGTGCCACCTGGACAGGGAGGGCTCGGTCACCCCTCCACTTT
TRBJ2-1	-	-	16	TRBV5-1	CASSLASGVSYNEQFF	TGCGCCAGCAGCTTGGCCTCGGGAGTCTCCTACAATGAGCAGTTCTTC
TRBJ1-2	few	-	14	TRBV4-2	CASSLGQSHYGYTF	TGTGCCAGCAGCCTCGGACAGAGTCACTATGGCTACACCTTC
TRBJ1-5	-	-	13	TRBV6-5	CASSYREGQPQHF	TGTGCCAGCAGTTACAGGGAGGGTCAGCCCCAGCATTTT
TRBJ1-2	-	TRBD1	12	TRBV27	CASSLTGGGYTF	TGTGCCAGCAGTTTGACAGGGGGCGGCTACACCTTC
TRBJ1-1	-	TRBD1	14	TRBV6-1	CASSERQQGREAFF	TGTGCCAGCAGTGAAAGACAACAGGGGAGGGAAGCTTTCTTT
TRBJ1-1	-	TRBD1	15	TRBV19	CASSVTGGTATEAFF	TGTGCCAGTAGTGTGACAGGGGGCACTGCTACTGAAGCTTTCTTT
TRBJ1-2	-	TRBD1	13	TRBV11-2	CASSPGQGYGYTF	TGTGCCAGCAGCCCCGGACAGGGCTATGGCTACACCTTC
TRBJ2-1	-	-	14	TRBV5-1	CASSGAYRDNEQFF	TGCGCCAGCAGCGGTGCATACAGGGACAATGAGCAGTTCTTC
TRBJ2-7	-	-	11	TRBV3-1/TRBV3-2	CASSTYYEQYF	TGTGCCAGCAGCACCTACTACGAGCAGTACTTC
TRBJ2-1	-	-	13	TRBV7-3	CASSLLGGDEQFF	TGTGCCAGCAGCTTACTGGGCGGGGATGAGCAGTTCTTC
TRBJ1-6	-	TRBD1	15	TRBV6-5	CASSYSGQGPKPLHF	TGTGCCAGCAGTTACTCTGGACAGGGACCCAAACCCCTCCACTTT